This T cell receptor (beta chain) was retrieved from a study of T cell responses to AZD1222 COVID-19 vaccine. General study findings and limits: Across spike, vaccine-associated CD4 TCRs were found, dominant at 160-218 and 743-854. Repertoires were obtained only post-peak T cell response.

With respect to this clone: Its antigen is not identified.

Measured with immunoSEQ multiplex PCR; TCRdb has only the in-frame clones, and not every one. Of more than 90,000 clones listed, about 86% are singletons. The CDR3 spans 14 residues. In germline, CDR1 is SGHNT, CDR2 YENEEA. The V end lost 4 bases, the J end lost 6 bases, and 13 bases lay between the germline ends. The chain recombines TRBV11-3 with TRBJ1-5, with a possible D match to TRBD1 (6 bases). The clonotype comes from an adult who received the AZD1222 COVID-19 vaccine. This specimen was peripheral blood, taken 28 days after the second AZD1222 dose. The CDR3 DNA reads as TGTGCCAGCAGCTATACGGGGGCCTGTCAGCCCCAGCATTTT. Protein product: CASSYTGACQPQHF.